This T cell receptor (beta chain) was captured by sequencing in a study of low-dose radiotherapy and immunotherapy resistance in tumors. CDR1 is LNHDA and CDR2 is SQIVND in the germline V gene (reference sequence). The length of the CDR3 is 14 residues. V was cut by 7 bases and J by 4 bases, with 16 bases left in between. Advanced solid tumors without tumor-infiltrating lymphocytes were required for inclusion. Alpha and beta chains were covered, as first-strand cDNA relied on TRAV- and TRBV-specific primers. Over roughly 19 PCR cycles, TCRs were amplified from a constant-region primer and V-primer adapter. The authors amplified isolated mRNA by in vitro transcription. TCRdb used MiXCR to reprocess the reads, holding one entry per CDR3 protein. The data contain around 8,200 distinct CDR3 sequences, roughly three fifths of them singletons.

The chain combines TRBV19 with TRBJ1-2; possible D gene TRBD1, 6 bases. The receptor was derived from a human donor with advanced metastatic prostate, ovarian, gallbladder or colorectal cancer (not recorded which). This table probably holds off-target reads from a library built for another chain. CDR3 sequence (DNA): TGTGCCAGTAATGAACAGGGCTTAGGCTATGGCTACACCTTC. Amino acids: CASNEQGLGYGYTF.